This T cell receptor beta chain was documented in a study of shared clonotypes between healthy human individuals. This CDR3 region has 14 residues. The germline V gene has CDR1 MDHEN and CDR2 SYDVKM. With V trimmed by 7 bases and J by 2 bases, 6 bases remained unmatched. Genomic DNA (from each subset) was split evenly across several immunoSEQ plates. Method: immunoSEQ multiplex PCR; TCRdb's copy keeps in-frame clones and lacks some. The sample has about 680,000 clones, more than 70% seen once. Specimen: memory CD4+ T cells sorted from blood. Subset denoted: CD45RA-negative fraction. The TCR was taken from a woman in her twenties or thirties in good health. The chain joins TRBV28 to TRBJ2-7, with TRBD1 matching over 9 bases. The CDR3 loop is CASITDRGAYEQYF. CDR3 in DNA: TGTGCCAGCATCACGGACAGGGGAGCCTACGAGCAGTACTTC.